These T cell receptor beta chains were read from a single sample in a study of blood T cell repertoires in COVID-19. Repertoires were generated with immunoSEQ multiplex PCR, while TCRdb's copy carries only in-frame clones and drops some. Here the sample spans under 95,000 clones, more than 85% being singletons. Sequenced input: peripheral blood. The receptors shown here come from a man in his forties with acute or convalescent COVID-19. Each CDR3 is given with its conserved first and last residue. D genes are given only for firm matches. Clone size is given for some rows only: seen once, a few or many times, or a class if the clone is expanded.

size: .
length: 14
J: TRBJ1-6
D: TRBD1
V: TRBV3-1/TRBV3-2
CDR3: CASSPGQEISPLHF
DNA: TGTGCCAGCAGTCCGGGACAGGAGATTTCACCCCTCCACTTT

size: .
length: 15
J: TRBJ2-3
D: .
V: TRBV5-4
CDR3: CASSLDQGGTDTQYF
DNA: TGTGCCAGCAGCTTGGATCAGGGTGGCACAGATACGCAGTATTTT

size: few
length: 17
J: TRBJ2-2
D: .
V: TRBV9
CDR3: CASSEQWVRGNTGELFF
DNA: TGTGCCAGCAGCGAACAGTGGGTTAGGGGCAACACCGGGGAGCTGTTTTTT

size: .
length: 13
J: TRBJ2-1
D: TRBD1
V: TRBV6-2/TRBV6-3
CDR3: CASSSTGENEQFF
DNA: TGTGCCAGCAGTTCGACAGGGGAGAATGAGCAGTTCTTC

size: .
length: 13
J: TRBJ1-4
D: TRBD1
V: TRBV12-3/TRBV12-4
CDR3: CASRQGAYEKLFF
DNA: TGTGCCAGCCGACAGGGGGCCTATGAAAAACTGTTTTTT

size: .
length: 15
J: TRBJ2-5
D: TRBD2
V: TRBV10-3
CDR3: CAISSPGLASETQYF
DNA: TGTGCCATCAGTAGTCCGGGACTAGCATCCGAGACCCAGTACTTC

size: .
length: 16
J: TRBJ1-2
D: TRBD1
V: TRBV7-2
CDR3: CASSSIRGQGAGGYTF
DNA: TGTGCCAGCAGCTCTATCCGGGGACAGGGGGCGGGTGGCTACACCTTC

size: .
length: 15
J: TRBJ1-6
D: .
V: TRBV9
CDR3: CASSGGRGYNSPLHF
DNA: TGTGCCAGCAGCGGTGGACGGGGCTATAATTCACCCCTCCACTTT

size: .
length: 14
J: TRBJ2-2
D: .
V: TRBV2
CDR3: CASKRTENTGELFF
DNA: TGTGCCAGCAAGAGGACAGAAAACACCGGGGAGCTGTTTTTT

size: .
length: 16
J: TRBJ2-1
D: .
V: TRBV9
CDR3: CASSVGYRQTSAEQFF
DNA: TGTGCCAGCAGCGTAGGCTACCGACAGACCTCGGCTGAGCAGTTCTTC

size: .
length: 15
J: TRBJ1-6
D: TRBD1
V: TRBV7-2
CDR3: CASSLGQGNHSPLHF
DNA: TGTGCCAGCAGCCTGGGACAGGGGAACCATTCACCCCTCCACTTT

size: few
length: 14
J: TRBJ2-2
D: TRBD1
V: TRBV9
CDR3: CASSAGQALGELFF
DNA: TGTGCCAGCAGTGCGGGACAGGCTCTCGGGGAGCTGTTTTTT

size: .
length: 16
J: TRBJ2-1
D: TRBD1
V: TRBV6-2/TRBV6-3
CDR3: CASSSKRDRAHPQQFF
DNA: TGTGCCAGCAGTTCCAAACGGGACAGGGCCCACCCTCAGCAGTTCTTC

size: .
length: 12
J: TRBJ1-1
D: TRBD1
V: TRBV4-2
CDR3: CASSLGTDEAFF
DNA: TGTGCCAGCAGCCTCGGGACAGATGAAGCTTTCTTT

size: .
length: 14
J: TRBJ1-1
D: .
V: TRBV29-1
CDR3: CSVEDPLRGTEAFF
DNA: TGCAGCGTTGAAGATCCACTACGGGGAACTGAAGCTTTCTTT

size: once
length: 16
J: TRBJ1-1
D: .
V: TRBV5-1
CDR3: CASSFAAGLGNTEAFF
DNA: TGCGCCAGCAGCTTTGCCGCAGGGCTGGGGAACACTGAAGCTTTCTTT

size: .
length: 15
J: TRBJ2-1
D: .
V: TRBV19
CDR3: CASSTGLVSYNEQFF
DNA: TGTGCCAGTAGTACAGGACTCGTCTCCTACAATGAGCAGTTCTTC

size: .
length: 16
J: TRBJ2-7
D: TRBD2
V: TRBV19
CDR3: CASSIPPSGRAYEQYF
DNA: TGTGCCAGTAGTATACCTCCTAGCGGGAGGGCCTACGAGCAGTACTTC

size: .
length: 14
J: TRBJ1-2
D: TRBD1
V: TRBV28
CDR3: CASSSRGAGRGYTF
DNA: TGTGCCAGCAGTTCCAGGGGGGCGGGGCGTGGCTACACCTTC

size: .
length: 15
J: TRBJ2-5
D: .
V: TRBV5-1
CDR3: CASSLARMKEETQYF
DNA: TGCGCCAGCAGCTTGGCCAGGATGAAGGAAGAGACCCAGTACTTC

size: .
length: 13
J: TRBJ1-3
D: .
V: TRBV7-2
CDR3: CASSSAAGNTIYF
DNA: TGTGCCAGCAGCTCCGCAGCTGGAAACACCATATATTTT

size: few
length: 14
J: TRBJ2-3
D: TRBD2
V: TRBV5-4
CDR3: CASSSAGLGYTQYF
DNA: TGTGCCAGCAGCTCAGCGGGACTGGGGTATACGCAGTATTTT

size: .
length: 14
J: TRBJ2-1
D: .
V: TRBV5-6
CDR3: CASSAGISYNEQFF
DNA: TGTGCCAGCAGCGCAGGCATCTCCTACAATGAGCAGTTCTTC

size: .
length: 14
J: TRBJ1-6
D: TRBD1
V: TRBV27
CDR3: CASSPTGVGSPLHF
DNA: TGTGCCAGCAGTCCGACAGGGGTTGGTTCACCCCTCCACTTT

size: .
length: 14
J: TRBJ2-3
D: .
V: TRBV5-1
CDR3: CASSSPRRTDTQYF
DNA: TGCGCCAGCAGCTCGCCGAGGAGAACAGATACGCAGTATTTT

size: .
length: 16
J: TRBJ1-6
D: TRBD1
V: TRBV7-9
CDR3: CASSLGTGTAVSPLHF
DNA: TGTGCCAGCAGCTTAGGGACCGGGACAGCCGTTTCACCCCTCCACTTT

size: .
length: 14
J: TRBJ2-3
D: TRBD2
V: TRBV5-4
CDR3: CASSSASGSDTQYF
DNA: TGTGCCAGCAGCTCCGCTAGCGGGAGCGATACGCAGTATTTT

size: .
length: 14
J: TRBJ1-6
D: .
V: TRBV12-5
CDR3: CASGPDIPAPTLHF
DNA: TGTGCTAGTGGCCCGGACATCCCGGCCCCCACCCTCCACTTT

size: .
length: 13
J: TRBJ1-2
D: .
V: TRBV11-2
CDR3: CASSQTHNYGYTF
DNA: TGTGCCAGCAGCCAAACACATAACTATGGCTACACCTTC

size: .
length: 13
J: TRBJ1-1
D: .
V: TRBV2
CDR3: CASRDSFLTEAFF
DNA: TGTGCCAGCAGGGACTCTTTCTTAACTGAAGCTTTCTTT

size: few
length: 13
J: TRBJ1-1
D: .
V: TRBV30
CDR3: CAWNRAMNTEAFF
DNA: TGTGCCTGGAACAGGGCTATGAACACTGAAGCTTTCTTT

size: few
length: 15
J: TRBJ2-1
D: .
V: TRBV5-1
CDR3: CASSLRPGDNNEQFF
DNA: TGCGCCAGCAGCTTGCGGCCAGGGGACAACAATGAGCAGTTCTTC

size: .
length: 18
J: TRBJ2-7
D: TRBD2
V: TRBV5-8
CDR3: CASSLATSGGASAYEQYF
DNA: TGTGCCAGCAGCTTGGCGACTAGCGGGGGGGCAAGTGCCTACGAGCAGTACTTC

size: .
length: 13
J: TRBJ1-1
D: .
V: TRBV6-5
CDR3: CASKGEGVAEAFF
DNA: TGTGCCAGCAAGGGGGAAGGAGTAGCTGAAGCTTTCTTT

size: .
length: 13
J: TRBJ2-7
D: TRBD2
V: TRBV18
CDR3: CASSLTSDYEQYF
DNA: TGTGCCAGCTCACTCACTAGCGACTACGAGCAGTACTTC

size: .
length: 13
J: TRBJ2-5
D: .
V: TRBV7-5
CDR3: CARSRDSQETQYF
DNA: TGTGCCAGAAGTCGGGACAGCCAAGAGACCCAGTACTTC

size: .
length: 15
J: TRBJ1-1
D: .
V: TRBV6-5
CDR3: CASRHRMTGITEAFF
DNA: TGTGCCAGCCGTCACCGGATGACAGGCATCACTGAAGCTTTCTTT

size: .
length: 14
J: TRBJ2-5
D: TRBD1
V: TRBV5-1
CDR3: CASSFRQGEETQYF
DNA: TGCGCCAGCAGCTTCCGACAGGGGGAAGAGACCCAGTACTTC

size: once
length: 12
J: TRBJ1-1
D: .
V: TRBV29-1
CDR3: CSVGNSNTEAFF
DNA: TGCAGCGTTGGAAACAGCAACACTGAAGCTTTCTTT

size: .
length: 13
J: TRBJ1-1
D: TRBD1
V: TRBV30
CDR3: CAWGIGTGQEAFF
DNA: TGTGCCTGGGGTATCGGGACAGGCCAAGAAGCTTTCTTT

size: .
length: 15
J: TRBJ1-2
D: .
V: TRBV5-4
CDR3: CASSFSQNLAVGYTF
DNA: TGTGCCAGCAGCTTCTCCCAAAATCTGGCCGTCGGCTACACCTTC

size: .
length: 15
J: TRBJ1-2
D: .
V: TRBV7-9
CDR3: CASSISAGSRGSYTF
DNA: TGTGCCAGCAGCATCTCGGCGGGCAGCCGCGGGTCCTACACCTTC

size: .
length: 14
J: TRBJ1-5
D: .
V: TRBV27
CDR3: CATKDNDSNQPQHF
DNA: TGTGCCACTAAAGACAACGATAGCAATCAGCCCCAGCATTTT

size: .
length: 14
J: TRBJ2-1
D: .
V: TRBV4-1
CDR3: CASSQGGAYNEQFF
DNA: TGCGCCAGCAGCCAAGGGGGAGCCTACAATGAGCAGTTCTTC

size: .
length: 14
J: TRBJ1-1
D: .
V: TRBV3-1/TRBV3-2
CDR3: CASSLKSTGTEAFF
DNA: TGTGCCAGCAGCCTAAAGAGCACAGGGACTGAAGCTTTCTTT

size: once
length: 13
J: TRBJ2-7
D: TRBD1
V: TRBV29-1
CDR3: CSGRTGAGNEQYF
DNA: TGCAGCGGCAGGACAGGGGCTGGGAACGAGCAGTACTTC

size: .
length: 13
J: TRBJ1-1
D: TRBD1
V: TRBV27
CDR3: CASSLIGQEEAFF
DNA: TGTGCCAGCAGTCTCATCGGACAGGAGGAAGCTTTCTTT

size: .
length: 16
J: TRBJ2-2
D: .
V: TRBV7-6
CDR3: CASSFAGTPNTGELFF
DNA: TGTGCCAGCAGCTTCGCCGGGACTCCGAACACCGGGGAGCTGTTTTTT

size: once
length: 17
J: TRBJ2-1
D: TRBD2
V: TRBV4-3
CDR3: CASSRKSGGAVHNEQFF
DNA: TGCGCCAGCAGCCGAAAAAGCGGGGGGGCGGTCCACAATGAGCAGTTCTTC

size: .
length: 16
J: TRBJ2-7
D: TRBD2
V: TRBV4-3
CDR3: CASSQVETSINYEQYF
DNA: TGCGCCAGCAGCCAAGTCGAGACTAGCATAAACTACGAGCAGTACTTC

size: .
length: 15
J: TRBJ1-5
D: .
V: TRBV24-1
CDR3: CATSDEGHYNQPQHF
DNA: TGTGCCACCAGTGATGAAGGACACTACAATCAGCCCCAGCATTTT

size: .
length: 14
J: TRBJ1-1
D: TRBD1
V: TRBV6-5
CDR3: CASSISTGAPEAFF
DNA: TGTGCCAGCAGCATATCTACAGGGGCCCCTGAAGCTTTCTTT

size: .
length: 16
J: TRBJ1-2
D: .
V: TRBV19
CDR3: CASSIQTGGGSYGYTF
DNA: TGTGCCAGTAGTATTCAGACCGGTGGGGGGTCATATGGCTACACCTTC

size: .
length: 15
J: TRBJ2-5
D: .
V: TRBV5-1
CDR3: CASSATGWRQETQYF
DNA: TGCGCCAGCAGCGCCACAGGGTGGAGACAAGAGACCCAGTACTTC

size: .
length: 14
J: TRBJ2-1
D: .
V: TRBV11-3
CDR3: CASSERKTPGEQFF
DNA: TGTGCCAGCAGCGAAAGAAAAACCCCAGGTGAGCAGTTCTTC